This entry lists 2 T cell receptor beta chains sequenced from one sample in a study of vaccination and CD4 T cells after COVID-19. TCRdb re-called the PCR reads through MiXCR, storing one row per CDR3 protein. The sample yields 20,000 or so distinct CDR3 sequences, approximately 60% seen once. Material: CD4+ T cells from blood, obtained after SARS-CoV-2 vaccination. All receptors derive from a human donor who had recovered from COVID-19.

This chain links TRBV7-6 with TRBJ2-3; 15 bases are a match to TRBD2. Trimming removed 4 bases from V and 2 bases from J; junction bases left unmatched: 4. CDR1 is SGHVS and CDR2 is FNYEAQ in the germline V gene. This CDR3 spans 17 amino acids. DNA of the CDR3: TGTGCCAGCAGCTCGGGACTAGCGGGAGGCTACACAGATACGCAGTATTTT. It translates to CASSSGLAGGYTDTQYF. Full variable domain (remainder filled in from reference TRBV7-6 and TRBJ2-3): GAGVSQSPRYKVTKRGQDVALRCDPISGHVSLYWYRQALGQGPEFLTYFNYEAQQDKSGLPNDRFSAERPEGSISTLTIQRTEQRDSAMYRCASSSGLAGGYTDTQYFGPGTRLTVL.

In its sample, this clonotype was seen once. The CDR3: CAWGGNTEAFF. The CDR3 nucleotides are TGTGCCTGGGGGGGGAACACTGAAGCTTTCTTT. The chain employs TRBV30 and TRBJ1-1; tentatively, D is TRBD1 (5 bases). Trimming pared 5 bases from V and 1 base from J, leaving 5 bases between. This CDR3 has 11 residues. Germline V gene data show CDR1 as GTSNPN and CDR2 as SVGIG (reference sequence).